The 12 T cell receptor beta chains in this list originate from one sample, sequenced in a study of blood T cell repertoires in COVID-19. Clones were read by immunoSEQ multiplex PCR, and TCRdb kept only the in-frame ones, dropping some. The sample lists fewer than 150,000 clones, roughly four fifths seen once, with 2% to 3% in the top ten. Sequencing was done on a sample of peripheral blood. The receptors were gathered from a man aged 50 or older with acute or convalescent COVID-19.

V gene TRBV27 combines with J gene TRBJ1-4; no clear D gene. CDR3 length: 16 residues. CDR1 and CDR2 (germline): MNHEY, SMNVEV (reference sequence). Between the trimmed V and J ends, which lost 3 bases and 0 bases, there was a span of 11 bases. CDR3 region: CASSLVTGSTNEKLFF. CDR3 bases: TGTGCCAGCAGTTTGGTAACGGGTTCAACTAATGAAAAACTGTTTTTT.

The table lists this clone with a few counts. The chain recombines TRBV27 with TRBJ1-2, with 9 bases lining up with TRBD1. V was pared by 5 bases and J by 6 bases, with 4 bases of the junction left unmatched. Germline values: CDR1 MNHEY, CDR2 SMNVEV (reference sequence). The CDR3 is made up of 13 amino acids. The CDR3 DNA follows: TGTGCCAGCAGTCCGGACAGGGGCAATGGCTACACCTTC. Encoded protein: CASSPDRGNGYTF.

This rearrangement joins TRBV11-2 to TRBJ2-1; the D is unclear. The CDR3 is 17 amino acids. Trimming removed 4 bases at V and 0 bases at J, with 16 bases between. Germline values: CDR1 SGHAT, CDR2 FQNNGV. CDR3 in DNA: TGTGCCAGCAGCTCCCCCGACTCACGGGTCTCCTACAATGAGCAGTTCTTC. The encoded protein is CASSSPDSRVSYNEQFF.

The CDR3 nucleotides are TGTGCCAGCAGCCAGCTTGGACAGGGAGGTGTGAACACTGAAGCTTTCTTT. This codes for CASSQLGQGGVNTEAFF. The chain has TRBV4-2 and TRBJ1-1, with TRBD1 matching 8 bases. V was clipped by 3 bases and J by 0 bases; unmatched bases: 9. CDR1 LGHNA and CDR2 YNFKEQ come from the germline V gene. CDR3 length: 17 amino acids.

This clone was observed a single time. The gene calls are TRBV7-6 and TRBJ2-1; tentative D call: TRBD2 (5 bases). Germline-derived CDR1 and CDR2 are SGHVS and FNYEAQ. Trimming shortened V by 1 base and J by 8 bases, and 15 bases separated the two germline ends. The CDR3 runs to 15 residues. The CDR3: CASSLVASIIDEQFF. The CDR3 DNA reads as TGTGCCAGCAGCTTAGTGGCTAGCATTATCGATGAGCAGTTCTTC.

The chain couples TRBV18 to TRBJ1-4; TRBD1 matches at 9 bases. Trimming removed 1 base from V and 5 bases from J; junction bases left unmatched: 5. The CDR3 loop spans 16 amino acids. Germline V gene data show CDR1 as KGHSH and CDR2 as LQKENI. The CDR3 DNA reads TGTGCCAGCTCACCACTGACAGGGGGTTCGAATGAAAAACTGTTTTTT. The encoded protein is CASSPLTGGSNEKLFF.

CDR3 bases: TGTGCCAGCAGCGTAGTGTCACTAGCGGCCGGCAATGAGCAGTTCTTC. Translated: CASSVVSLAAGNEQFF. The rearrangement uses TRBV9 and TRBJ2-1, with 8 bases aligning to TRBD2. Trimming at V came to 0 bases and at J to 6 bases, leaving 8 bases not matched to a gene. Germline V lookup: CDR1 SGDLS, CDR2 YYNGEE. This CDR3 is 16 amino acids long. Filled out from reference TRBV9 and TRBJ2-1, the complete variable domain reads DSGVTQTPKHLITATGQRVTLRCSPRSGDLSVYWYQQSLDQGLQFLIQYYNGEERAKGNILERFSAQQFPDLHSELNLSSLELGDSALYFCASSVVSLAAGNEQFFGPGTRLTVL.

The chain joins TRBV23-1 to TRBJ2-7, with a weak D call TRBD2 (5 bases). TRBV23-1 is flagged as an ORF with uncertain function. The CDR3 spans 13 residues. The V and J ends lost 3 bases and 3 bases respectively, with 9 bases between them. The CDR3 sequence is CASSHGESYEQYF. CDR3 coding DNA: TGCGCCAGCAGTCACGGGGAAAGCTACGAGCAGTACTTC.

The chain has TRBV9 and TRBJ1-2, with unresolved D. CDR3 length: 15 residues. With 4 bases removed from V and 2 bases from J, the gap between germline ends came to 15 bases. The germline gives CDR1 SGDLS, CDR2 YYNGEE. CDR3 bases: TGTGCCAGCAGCCCCCATCAGGAGGCCAACTATGGCTACACCTTC. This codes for CASSPHQEANYGYTF. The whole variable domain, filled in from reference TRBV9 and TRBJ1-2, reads DSGVTQTPKHLITATGQRVTLRCSPRSGDLSVYWYQQSLDQGLQFLIQYYNGEERAKGNILERFSAQQFPDLHSELNLSSLELGDSALYFCASSPHQEANYGYTFGSGTRLTVV.

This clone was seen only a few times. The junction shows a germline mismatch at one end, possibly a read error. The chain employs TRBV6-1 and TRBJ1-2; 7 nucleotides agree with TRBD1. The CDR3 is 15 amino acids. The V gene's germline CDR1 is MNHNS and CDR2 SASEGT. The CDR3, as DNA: TGTGCCAGCAATGAAGTTCCTGGGACAGCATATGGCTACACCTTC. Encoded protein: CASNEVPGTAYGYTF.

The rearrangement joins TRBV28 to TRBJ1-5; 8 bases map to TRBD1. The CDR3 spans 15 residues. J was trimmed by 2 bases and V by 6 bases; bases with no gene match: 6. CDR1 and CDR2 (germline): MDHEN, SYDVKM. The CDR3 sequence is CASRRQGIGNQPQHF. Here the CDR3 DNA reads TGTGCCAGCAGGCGACAGGGGATCGGCAATCAGCCCCAGCATTTT.

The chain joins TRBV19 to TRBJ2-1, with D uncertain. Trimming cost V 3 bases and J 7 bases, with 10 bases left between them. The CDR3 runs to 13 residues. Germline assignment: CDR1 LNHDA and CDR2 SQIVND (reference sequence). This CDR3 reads CASSMQQTNEQFF. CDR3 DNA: TGTGCCAGTAGTATGCAGCAGACAAATGAGCAGTTCTTC.